This T cell receptor beta chain was captured in a study of CD8 T cells in ankylosing spondylitis. Regarding the study as a whole: Disease-linked clones bore a CD8+ phenotype and were relatively rare in peripheral blood.

The authors made TCR beta libraries by quantitative 5'-RACE with molecular barcodes. MiXCR, run by TCRdb on the 5' RACE reads, gives a single entry per CDR3 protein. Counted here are about 190,000 distinct CDR3 sequences, 10% to 15% occurring once; the ten biggest clones make up 9.5% to 11%. Germline trimming cut 1 base from V and 4 bases from J; bases unmatched to any gene: 5. This CDR3 region has 16 residues. Germline CDR1 LGHNA, CDR2 YSLEER. Concerning this clonotype itself: Its antigen remains unknown.

The chain recombines TRBV4-3 with TRBJ2-2; 8 nucleotides align to TRBD1. The sample comprised blood, either unsorted or a sorted T cell fraction (not recorded which). This receptor was taken from a female donor with ankylosing spondylitis or in good health (not recorded which). DNA of the CDR3: TGCGCCAGCAGCCAAGGGACAGGGAGTAGCACCGGGGAGCTGTTTTTT. This translates into CASSQGTGSSTGELFF.